This TCR beta chain was sequenced in a study of regulatory T cells in long-lasting Graves disease. Findings of the study overall: Persistent disease showed a preference for TRBV28, TRBJ1-2 and TRBJ2-5. Newly diagnosed Graves' patients had higher TCR diversity than persistent ones.

Time point described: persistent/refractory GD, antithyroid drugs over 5 years with positive TRAb. The TCR library used RNA extracted from PBMCs. Germline-derived CDR1 and CDR2 are DFQATT and SNEGSKA (reference sequence). The CDR3 has 12 residues. In building TCR beta libraries, iRepertoire HTBI primers were used together with Arm-PCR of CDR3 regions. TCRdb itself ran the multiplex PCR reads through MiXCR, one entry per CDR3 protein. The sample has over 450,000 distinct CDR3 sequences; roughly 21% are singletons. This clonotype was seen ten or more times. Its antigen is unidentified. This sample comprised peripheral blood mononuclear cells (PBMCs), obtained when the disease was refractory, from a patient treated with antithyroid drugs. This chain connects TRBV20-1 to TRBJ2-5; D possibly corresponds to TRBD2 (5 bases). The TCR sequence derives from a female donor with Graves disease. The CDR3 sequence is CSSPLAGETQYF. Written as DNA, the CDR3 is TGCAGCTCTCCGCTGGCGGGAGAGACCCAGTACTTC.